This T cell receptor (beta chain) appears in the sequencing data of a study of beta chain features in type 1 diabetes. Whole-study context: Across every sample, 107,917,701 sorted cells were examined in total.

Each donor gave one heparinised blood draw averaging around 120 mL. Study-wide results and limits: The study found that naive, central memory and Treg TCRB repertoires appeared more similar in patients than in healthy donors.

The isolated RNA, all of it, was reverse transcribed, so expressed TCRB transcripts were what got sequenced. Assay: immunoSEQ multiplex PCR; the TCRdb copy retains only in-frame clones and omits some. The sample shows 850,000 to 900,000 clones, 15% to 20% of them seen only once. This clone was observed a handful of times. Its cognate antigen is unknown. Trimming cost V 0 bases and J 0 bases, with 9 bases left between them. Germline V gives CDR1 MGHRA, CDR2 YSYEKL. The CDR3 covers 17 residues. Sequences were obtained from naive CD4+ T cells from blood. The source is a woman between 18 and 29 years old in good health. The chain has TRBV4-1 and TRBJ2-6, with D possibly being TRBD1 or TRBD2 (5 bases each). Written as DNA, the CDR3 is TGCGCCAGCAGCCAAGATCACGGGGCCTCTGGGGCCAACGTCCTGACTTTC. Translation gives CASSQDHGASGANVLTF.